This T cell receptor beta chain was identified in a study of shared clonotypes between healthy human individuals. The study, taken as a whole, reports: When naive CD4 clonotypes were compared across a handful of donors, 4% to 6.5% were shared. Generation of non-shared clonotypes was less probable than generation of clonotypes shared by all four donors. The expectation was that sequencing depth would affect clonotype sharing among donors.

Trimming removed 5 bases from V and 2 bases from J, with 14 bases in between. CDR1 is SGHTA, CDR2 FQGTGA, per germline. The CDR3 is 15 amino acids. This clone turned up a few times. Its antigen remains unidentified. In the sorted-subset replicate PCRs, around 200 ng DNA, 30,000 or so T cell genomes, was used. The table came from immunoSEQ multiplex PCR; TCRdb's copy has only in-frame clones and leaves some out. The table records fewer than 150,000 clones, around two thirds of them present only once. The TCR sequence derives from a woman aged 30 to 39 in good health. This sequence joins TRBV7-3 and TRBJ2-3, with D maybe TRBD1 (5 bases). The sequencing sample was made of memory CD8+ T cells sorted from blood. Indicated subset: CD45RO+ cells pooled with CCR7-negative TemRA cells. The CDR3 sequence is CASSPQGWDTDTQYF. CDR3 DNA sequence: TGTGCCAGCAGCCCGCAGGGATGGGACACAGATACGCAGTATTTT.